This T cell receptor (beta chain) was identified in a study of cytomegalovirus exposure and HLA in healthy donors. Findings and caveats of the study: Rarity characterized most TCR sequences, yet some public TCRs appeared in many donors. As was reported, the classifier diagnosed cytomegalovirus status with high specificity and sensitivity. Presence/absence results assume similar sequencing depth per donor, which may not hold.

13 Jbeta primers and 60 Vbeta primers were used for the PCR. Generated by immunoSEQ multiplex PCR, the TCRdb table keeps only in-frame clones and is missing some. The repertoire shows about 140,000 clones; the top ten hold around 2.2%. To note about this clone: Its antigen is not known.

This clonotype was sampled from a woman aged 18-29 years in good health and CMV-seronegative. Sequencing was performed on PBMCs.

In nucleotides, the CDR3 is TGCGCCAGCAGTGAGAGTATCCAGCGGGGAAGGGACATTCAGTACTTC. Its translation is CASSESIQRGRDIQYF. This sequence joins TRBV10-1 and TRBJ2-4; 7 bases map to TRBD2. The ends lost 2 bases at V and 8 bases at J; junction bases unmatched: 12. The CDR3 has 16 residues. Per germline, CDR1 WNHNN and CDR2 SYGVQD (reference sequence).